Sequencing of this T cell receptor beta chain was carried out in a study of STAT5B mutations in CD4+ large granular lymphocyte leukemia. The table came from immunoSEQ multiplex PCR; TCRdb's copy has only in-frame clones and leaves some out. The sample holds approximately 33,000 clones; about 91% are singletons and the top ten take 0.97%. Germline CDR1 is MNHNS and CDR2 is SASEGT. CDR3 size: 11 residues. Trimming removed 11 bases from V and 3 bases from J; junction bases left unmatched: 2. V is TRBV6-1 and J is TRBJ2-7; TRBD1 aligns across 9 bases. The source is a human donor in good health. Sequencing input: CD4+ T cells from blood buffy coats. The DNA for the CDR3 is TGTGCCTCGGACAGGGGCTACGAGCAGTACTTC. It specifies CASDRGYEQYF.